The 15 T cell receptor beta chains below come from one sample, sequenced in a study of cytomegalovirus exposure and HLA in healthy donors (dated by TCRdb to the late 2010s). Preparation of the library involved the immunoSEQ multiplex PCR assay. For the multiplex PCR, a mixture combining 60 forward primers for TCR Vbeta segments and 13 reverse primers for TCR Jbeta segments was used. TCRdb stores this immuneACCESS table with in-frame sequences only. Part of the clones is absent; in the studies checked, under half of the shortfall reflects unresolved V genes, and no reason is known for the rest. The sample data list approximately 90,000 clones, and 76% of these were observed just once. The ten largest make up roughly 3% of the sample. Sequencing used PBMCs. The receptors derive from a man aged 40-55 years in good health and CMV-seronegative.

Only one count was recorded for this clone. The J gene is TRBJ2-3, the V gene TRBV7-9; 9 nucleotides agree with TRBD1. Germline assignment: CDR1 SEHNR and CDR2 FQNEAQ (reference sequence). V dropped 5 bases and J dropped 3; count of bases not matched to a gene: 9. The CDR3 has 16 residues. Here the CDR3 reads CASSGPGTGRTDTQYF. CDR3 nucleotides: TGTGCCAGCAGCGGCCCCGGGACAGGGAGGACAGATACGCAGTATTTT.

The rearrangement links TRBV5-1 to TRBJ2-7, with D perhaps matching TRBD1 (5 bases). The ends were cut back, 4 bases at V and 7 bases at J, with 18 bases in the middle. The CDR3 runs 14 residues. From germline, CDR1 is SGHRS and CDR2 YFSETQ. The CDR3 is CASSLRTSSGEQYF. The CDR3 DNA reads as TGCGCCAGCAGCCTCCGGACATCTTCTGGTGAGCAGTACTTC.

The chain uses TRBV7-3 and TRBJ2-1; maybe TRBD2 (6 bases). The length of the CDR3 is 15 residues. Trimming took off 2 bases at V and 0 bases at J, with 8 bases between the two ends. CDR1 SGHTA and CDR2 FQGTGA come from the germline V gene. Written as DNA, the CDR3 is TGTGCCAGCAGCTTAGCGGGGAGCTCCTACAATGAGCAGTTCTTC. Amino acids: CASSLAGSSYNEQFF. Full variable domain (rest looked up from reference TRBV7-3 and TRBJ2-1): GAGVSQTPSNKVTEKGKYVELRCDPISGHTALYWYRQSLGQGPEFLIYFQGTGAADDSGLPNDRFFAVRPEGSVSTLKIQRTERGDSAVYLCASSLAGSSYNEQFFGPGTRLTVL.

The chain links TRBV27 to TRBJ2-1; 10 bases are shared with TRBD1. The CDR3 is made up of 17 amino acids. Germline CDR1 is MNHEY and CDR2 is SMNVEV (reference sequence). The V and J ends lost 8 bases and 3 bases, in that order; junction bases with no gene match: 13. This chain's CDR3 is CASSGDRGHRLYNEQFF. For the CDR3, the DNA is TGTGCCAGCTCAGGGGACAGGGGTCATCGTCTCTACAATGAGCAGTTCTTC.

The chain uses TRBV5-1 and TRBJ2-2; TRBD2 matches 7 bases. Germline V gives CDR1 SGHRS, CDR2 YFSETQ. CDR3 length equals 14 residues. Unmatched junction bases numbered 6, after V lost 0 bases and J lost 10 bases. The CDR3 region has the DNA TGCGCCAGCAGCTTGGCGGGGGGTAAGGAGGAGCTGTTTTTT. Translated, it gives CASSLAGGKEELFF. Together with reference TRBV5-1 and TRBJ2-2, the CDR3 gives the full variable domain: KAGVTQTPRYLIKTRGQQVTLSCSPISGHRSVSWYQQTPGQGLQFLFEYFSETQRNKGNFPGRFSGRQFSNSRSEMNVSTLELGDSALYLCASSLAGGKEELFFGEGSRLTVL.

This chain uses TRBV6-5 with TRBJ2-5, with D possibly matching TRBD2 (7 bases). The last part of the DNA fits TRBJ2-7 better; the J call may be wrong. CDR1 is MNHEY, CDR2 SVGAGI, per germline. The CDR3 loop spans 15 amino acids. The CDR3 DNA reads TGTGCCAGCAGTTACTCGACCGGGGGGCCTAGCGAGCAGTACTTC. Translating gives CASSYSTGGPSEQYF.

This chain connects TRBV28 to TRBJ2-7; D may be TRBD2 (6 bases). The CDR3 is made up of 14 amino acids. The germline V and J ends were trimmed by 6 bases and 6 bases, with 18 bases remaining between them. Germline values: CDR1 MDHEN, CDR2 SYDVKM. DNA of the CDR3: TGTGCCAGCAGAGGCCCCAATGTGGGGGGCGAGCAGTACTTC. Translation gives CASRGPNVGGEQYF.

This clone occurred a few times. V and J are TRBV5-4 and TRBJ2-7; possibly TRBD2 for D (7 bases). Germline V lookup: CDR1 SGHNT, CDR2 YYREEE (reference sequence). V gave up 5 bases and J gave up 6 bases, with 12 bases separating them. There are 12 residues in the CDR3. CDR3 in DNA: TGTGCCAGCAGAGGGAGGGGGGCCGAGCAGTACTTC. Protein: CASRGRGAEQYF. The variable domain in full, with the rest retrieved from reference TRBV5-4 and TRBJ2-7, is ETGVTQSPTHLIKTRGQQVTLRCSSQSGHNTVSWYQQALGQGPQFIFQYYREEENGRGNFPPRFSGLQFPNYSSELNVNALELDDSALYLCASRGRGAEQYFGPGTRLTVT.

This chain links TRBV4-3 with TRBJ2-7, with 9 bases aligning to TRBD2. This CDR3 is built from 18 residues. CDR1 LGHNA and CDR2 YSLEER come from the germline V gene. V lost 1 base and J lost 0; bases outside the gene matches: 10. In DNA form, the CDR3 reads TGCGCCAGCAGCCAAGGTTATACGCGGGGGGGGAGCTCCTACGAGCAGTACTTC. Translating gives CASSQGYTRGGSSYEQYF.

The CDR3 DNA follows: TGTGCCAGTAGTATCGGGGTTATCGCGGAAAAACTGTTTTTT. Protein product: CASSIGVIAEKLFF. V and J are TRBV19 and TRBJ1-4; no firm D call. The CDR3 extends over 14 amino acids. V shed 3 bases and J shed 8 bases, with 13 bases lying between them. The V gene's germline CDR1 is LNHDA and CDR2 SQIVND (reference sequence).

The chain uses TRBV2 and TRBJ2-5, with a possible D match to TRBD2 (6 bases). CDR1 is SNHLY, CDR2 FYNNEI, per germline. V was shortened by 5 bases and J by 2 bases, with 15 bases between the two germline ends. The CDR3 consists of 15 residues. CDR3 in amino acids: CASSWTLGLQETQYF. In DNA, the CDR3 is TGTGCCAGCAGTTGGACACTGGGACTGCAAGAGACCCAGTACTTC.

The rearrangement links TRBV30 to TRBJ1-2, with D tentatively TRBD1 (6 bases). From germline, CDR1 is GTSNPN and CDR2 SVGIG (reference sequence). Between the trimmed V and J ends, which lost 2 bases and 4 bases, there was a span of 8 bases. CDR3 length: 12 amino acids. The CDR3 loop reads CAWSTQGYGYTF. As DNA, the CDR3 is TGTGCCTGGAGTACACAGGGCTATGGCTACACCTTC.

This chain uses TRBV5-6 with TRBJ2-6; maybe TRBD2 (5 bases). V was clipped by 0 bases and J by 4 bases, with 14 bases between them. In germline, CDR1 is SGHDT, CDR2 YYEEEE. This CDR3 comprises 17 residues. The CDR3 sequence is CASSLVIGVRGANVLTF. As DNA, the CDR3 is TGTGCCAGCAGCTTGGTTATCGGGGTGAGAGGGGCCAACGTCCTGACTTTC. Full variable domain (remainder filled in from reference TRBV5-6 and TRBJ2-6): DAGVTQSPTHLIKTRGQQVTLRCSPKSGHDTVSWYQQALGQGPQFIFQYYEEEERQRGNFPDRFSGHQFPNYSSELNVNALLLGDSALYLCASSLVIGVRGANVLTFGAGSRLTVL.

J is TRBJ2-3 and V is TRBV13; perhaps TRBD1 as D (6 bases). CDR1 and CDR2 from the germline V gene are PRHDT and FYEKMQ (reference sequence). V lost 2 bases to trimming and J lost 3 bases, with 15 bases between them. The CDR3 sequence is 16 residues long. The CDR3 is CASSLRNRALTDTQYF. As DNA, the CDR3 is TGTGCCAGCAGCTTAAGAAACAGGGCCCTAACAGATACGCAGTATTTT. Drawing the rest from reference TRBV13 and TRBJ2-3, the complete variable domain is AAGVIQSPRHLIKEKRETATLKCYPIPRHDTVYWYQQGPGQDPQFLISFYEKMQSDKGSIPDRFSAQQFSDYHSELNMSSLELGDSALYFCASSLRNRALTDTQYFGPGTRLTVL.

The V gene is TRBV7-2, the J gene TRBJ2-5, with 11 bases that match TRBD2. This CDR3 region has 13 residues. Germline V lookup: CDR1 SGHTA, CDR2 FQGNSA. Trimming at V came to 6 bases and at J to 3 bases, leaving 0 bases not matched to a gene. The CDR3 region has the DNA TGTGCCAGCAGGGGACTAGCGGAAGAGACCCAGTACTTC. Translation gives CASRGLAEETQYF.